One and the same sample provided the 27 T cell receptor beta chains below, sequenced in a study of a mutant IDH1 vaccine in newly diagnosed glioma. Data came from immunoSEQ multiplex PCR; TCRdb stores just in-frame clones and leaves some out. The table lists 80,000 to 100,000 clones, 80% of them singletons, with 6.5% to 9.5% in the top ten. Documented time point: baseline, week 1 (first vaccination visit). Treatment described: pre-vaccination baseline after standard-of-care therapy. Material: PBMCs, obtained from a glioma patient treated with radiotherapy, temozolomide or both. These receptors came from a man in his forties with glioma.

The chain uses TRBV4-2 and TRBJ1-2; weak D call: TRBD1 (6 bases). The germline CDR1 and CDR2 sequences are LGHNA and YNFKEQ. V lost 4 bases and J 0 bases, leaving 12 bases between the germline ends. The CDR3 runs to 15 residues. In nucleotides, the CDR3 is TGTGCCAGCAGCCGAAGACAGGTATCTAACTATGGCTACACCTTC. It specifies CASSRRQVSNYGYTF.

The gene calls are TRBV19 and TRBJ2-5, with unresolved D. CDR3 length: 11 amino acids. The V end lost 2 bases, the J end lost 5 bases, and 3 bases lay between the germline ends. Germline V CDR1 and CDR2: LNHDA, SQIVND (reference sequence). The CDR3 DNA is TGTGCCAGTAGTATAAAGGAGACCCAGTACTTC. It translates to CASSIKETQYF.

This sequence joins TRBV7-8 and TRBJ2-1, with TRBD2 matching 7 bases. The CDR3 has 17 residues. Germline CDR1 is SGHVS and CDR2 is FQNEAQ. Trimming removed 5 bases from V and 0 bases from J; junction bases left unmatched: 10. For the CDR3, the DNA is TGTGCCAGCAGCGAGGATCTAGCGGTTAGCTCCTACAATGAGCAGTTCTTC. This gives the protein CASSEDLAVSSYNEQFF.

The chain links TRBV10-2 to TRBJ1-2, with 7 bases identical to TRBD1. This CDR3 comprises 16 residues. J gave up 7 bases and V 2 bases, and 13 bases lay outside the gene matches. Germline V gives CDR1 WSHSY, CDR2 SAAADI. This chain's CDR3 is CASSEVDRSGTLGYTF. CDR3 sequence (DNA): TGCGCCAGCAGTGAGGTGGACAGGTCAGGGACTCTTGGCTACACCTTC.

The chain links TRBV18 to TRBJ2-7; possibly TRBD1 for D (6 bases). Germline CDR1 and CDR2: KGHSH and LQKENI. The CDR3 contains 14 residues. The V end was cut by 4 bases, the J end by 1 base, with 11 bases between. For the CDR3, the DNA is TGTGCCAGCTCACAGCGACAGGAGTCCTACGAGCAGTACTTC. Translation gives CASSQRQESYEQYF.

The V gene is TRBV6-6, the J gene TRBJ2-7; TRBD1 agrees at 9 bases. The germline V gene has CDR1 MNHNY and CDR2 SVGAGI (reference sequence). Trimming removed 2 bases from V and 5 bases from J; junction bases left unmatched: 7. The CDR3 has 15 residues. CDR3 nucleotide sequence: TGTGCCAGCAGTTACGAAGGACAGGGGCCCCACGAGCAGTACTTC. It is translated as CASSYEGQGPHEQYF.

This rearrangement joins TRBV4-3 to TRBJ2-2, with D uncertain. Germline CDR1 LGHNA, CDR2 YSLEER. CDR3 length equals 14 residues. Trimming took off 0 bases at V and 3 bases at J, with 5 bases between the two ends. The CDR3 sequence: CASSQEVDTGELFF. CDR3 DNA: TGCGCCAGCAGCCAAGAGGTGGACACCGGGGAGCTGTTTTTT.

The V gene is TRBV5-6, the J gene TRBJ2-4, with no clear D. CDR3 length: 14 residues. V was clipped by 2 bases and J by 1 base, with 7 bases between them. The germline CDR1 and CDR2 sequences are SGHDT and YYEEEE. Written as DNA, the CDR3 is TGTGCCAGCAGCTTTGTCTCGGCCAAAAACATTCAGTACTTC. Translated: CASSFVSAKNIQYF.

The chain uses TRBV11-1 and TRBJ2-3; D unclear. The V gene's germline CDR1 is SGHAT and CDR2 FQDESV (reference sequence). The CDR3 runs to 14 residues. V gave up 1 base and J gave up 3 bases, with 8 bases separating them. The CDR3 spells CASSLGAQTDTQYF. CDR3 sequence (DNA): TGTGCCAGCAGCTTAGGGGCGCAGACAGATACGCAGTATTTT.

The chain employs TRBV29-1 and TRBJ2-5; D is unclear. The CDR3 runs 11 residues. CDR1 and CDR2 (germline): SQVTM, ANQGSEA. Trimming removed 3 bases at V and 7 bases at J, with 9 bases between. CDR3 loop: CSVEPPRTQYF. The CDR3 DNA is TGCAGCGTTGAGCCTCCGCGGACCCAGTACTTC.

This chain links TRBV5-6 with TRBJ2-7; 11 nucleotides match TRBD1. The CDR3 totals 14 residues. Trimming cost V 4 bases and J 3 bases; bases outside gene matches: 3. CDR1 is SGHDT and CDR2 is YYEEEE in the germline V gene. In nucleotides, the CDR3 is TGTGCCAGCAGCGGGACAGGGGGGCTCTACGAGCAGTACTTC. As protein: CASSGTGGLYEQYF.

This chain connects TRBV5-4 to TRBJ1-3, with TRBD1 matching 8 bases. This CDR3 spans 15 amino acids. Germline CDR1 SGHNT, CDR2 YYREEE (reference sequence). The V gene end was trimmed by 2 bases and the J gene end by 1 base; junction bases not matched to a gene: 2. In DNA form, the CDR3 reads TGTGCCAGCAGCTTAGACAGGGGTTCTGGAAACACCATATATTTT. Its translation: CASSLDRGSGNTIYF.

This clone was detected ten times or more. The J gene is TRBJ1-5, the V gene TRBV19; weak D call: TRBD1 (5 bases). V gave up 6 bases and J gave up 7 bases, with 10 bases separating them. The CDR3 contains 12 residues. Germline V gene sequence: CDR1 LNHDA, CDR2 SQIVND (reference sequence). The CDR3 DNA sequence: TGTGCCAGTAGCCCCGGGGGACAGCCCCAGCATTTT. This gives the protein CASSPGGQPQHF. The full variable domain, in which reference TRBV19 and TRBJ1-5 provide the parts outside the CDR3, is DGGITQSPKYLFRKEGQNVTLSCEQNLNHDAMYWYRQDPGQGLRLIYYSQIVNDFQKGDIAEGYSVSREKKESFPLTVTSAQKNPTAFYLCASSPGGQPQHFGDGTRLSIL.

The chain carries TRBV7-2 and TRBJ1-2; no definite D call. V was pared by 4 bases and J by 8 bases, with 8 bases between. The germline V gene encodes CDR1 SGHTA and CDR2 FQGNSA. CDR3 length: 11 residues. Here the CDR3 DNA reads TGTGCCAGCAGCTCCGGATACGGCTACACCTTC. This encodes CASSSGYGYTF.

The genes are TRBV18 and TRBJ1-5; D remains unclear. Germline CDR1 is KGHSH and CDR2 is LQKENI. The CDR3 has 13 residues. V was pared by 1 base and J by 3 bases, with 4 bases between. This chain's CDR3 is CASSPHFNQPQHF. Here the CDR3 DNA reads TGTGCCAGCTCACCACACTTCAATCAGCCCCAGCATTTT.

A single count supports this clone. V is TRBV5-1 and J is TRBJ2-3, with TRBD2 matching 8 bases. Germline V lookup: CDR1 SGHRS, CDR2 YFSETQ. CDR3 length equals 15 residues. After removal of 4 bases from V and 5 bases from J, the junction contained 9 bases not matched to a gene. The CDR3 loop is CASSLTSGDGDTQYF. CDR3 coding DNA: TGCGCCAGCAGCCTCACTAGCGGAGACGGAGATACGCAGTATTTT.

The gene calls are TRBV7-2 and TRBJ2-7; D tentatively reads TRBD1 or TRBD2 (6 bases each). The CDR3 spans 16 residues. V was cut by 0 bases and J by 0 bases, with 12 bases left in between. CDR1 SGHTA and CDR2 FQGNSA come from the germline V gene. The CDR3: CASSLAGGQSSYEQYF. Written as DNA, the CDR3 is TGTGCCAGCAGCTTAGCGGGGGGCCAGAGCTCCTACGAGCAGTACTTC.

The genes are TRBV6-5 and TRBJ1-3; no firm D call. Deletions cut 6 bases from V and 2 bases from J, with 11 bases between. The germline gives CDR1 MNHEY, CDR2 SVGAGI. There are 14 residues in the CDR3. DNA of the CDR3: TGTGCCAGCAGCCGCGGGTGGACTGGAAACACCATATATTTT. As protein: CASSRGWTGNTIYF.

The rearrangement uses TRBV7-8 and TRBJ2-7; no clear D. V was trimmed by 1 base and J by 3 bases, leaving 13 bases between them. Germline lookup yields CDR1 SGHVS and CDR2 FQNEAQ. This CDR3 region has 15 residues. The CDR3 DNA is TGTGCCAGCAGCTTAGAGGCCCTAAGGGTCTACGAGCAGTACTTC. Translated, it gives CASSLEALRVYEQYF.

In nucleotides, the CDR3 is TGTGCCAGCAGCCAAAAGATGGGACTCCCGCGAATGGGGATCTCCTACGAGCAGTACTTC. It codes for CASSQKMGLPRMGISYEQYF. The chain has TRBV14 and TRBJ2-7, with D perhaps matching TRBD2 (6 bases). This CDR3 region has 20 residues. V was shortened by 2 bases and J by 0 bases, with 26 bases between the two germline ends. In germline, CDR1 is SGHDN, CDR2 FVKESK.

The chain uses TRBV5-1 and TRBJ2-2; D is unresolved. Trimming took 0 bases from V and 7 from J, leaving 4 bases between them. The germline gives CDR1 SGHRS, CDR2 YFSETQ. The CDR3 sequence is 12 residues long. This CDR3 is CASSLVVGELFF. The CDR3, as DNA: TGCGCCAGCAGCTTGGTTGTCGGGGAGCTGTTTTTT.

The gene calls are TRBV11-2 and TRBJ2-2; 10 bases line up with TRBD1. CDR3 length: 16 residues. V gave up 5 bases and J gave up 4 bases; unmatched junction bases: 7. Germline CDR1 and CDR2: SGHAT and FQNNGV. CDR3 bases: TGTGCCAGCAGCCCGCCGGGACAGGGGAGCACCGGGGAGCTGTTTTTT. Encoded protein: CASSPPGQGSTGELFF.

The CDR3 nucleotides are TGTGCCAGCAGCTTAGATGCTCGTCCGAATGAGCAGTTCTTC. Protein sequence: CASSLDARPNEQFF. The chain carries TRBV7-9 and TRBJ2-1; D is undetermined. With 1 base removed from V and 7 bases from J, the gap between germline ends came to 11 bases. CDR3 size: 14 residues. Per the germline V gene, CDR1 is SEHNR and CDR2 is FQNEAQ (reference sequence).

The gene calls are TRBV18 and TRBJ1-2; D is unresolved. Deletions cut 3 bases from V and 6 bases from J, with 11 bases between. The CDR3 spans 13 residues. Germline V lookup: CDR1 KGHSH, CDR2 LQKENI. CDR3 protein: CASSPFPRDGYTF. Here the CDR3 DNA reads TGTGCCAGCTCACCGTTTCCCCGGGATGGCTACACCTTC.

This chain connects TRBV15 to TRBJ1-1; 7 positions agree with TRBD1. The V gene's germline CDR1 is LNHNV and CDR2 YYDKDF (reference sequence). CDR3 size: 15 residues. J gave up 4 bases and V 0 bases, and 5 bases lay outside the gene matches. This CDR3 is CATSRDTGASTEAFF. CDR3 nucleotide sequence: TGTGCCACCAGCAGAGATACAGGGGCAAGCACTGAAGCTTTCTTT. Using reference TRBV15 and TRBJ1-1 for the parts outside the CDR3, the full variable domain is DAMVIQNPRYQVTQFGKPVTLSCSQTLNHNVMYWYQQKSSQAPKLLFHYYDKDFNNEADTPDNFQSRRPNTSFCFLDIRSPGLGDTAMYLCATSRDTGASTEAFFGQGTRLTVV.

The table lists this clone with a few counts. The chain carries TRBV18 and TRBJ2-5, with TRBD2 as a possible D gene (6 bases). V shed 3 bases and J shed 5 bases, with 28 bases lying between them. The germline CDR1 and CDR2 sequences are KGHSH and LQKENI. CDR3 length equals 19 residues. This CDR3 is CASSPDILAGRLDRETQYF. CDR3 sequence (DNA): TGTGCCAGCTCACCGGACATTTTGGCGGGGAGATTGGACCGGGAGACCCAGTACTTC.

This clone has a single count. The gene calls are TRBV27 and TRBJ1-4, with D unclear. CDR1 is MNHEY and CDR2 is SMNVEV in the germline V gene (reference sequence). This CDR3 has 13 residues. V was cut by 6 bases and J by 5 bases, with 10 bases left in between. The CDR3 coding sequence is TGTGCCAGCAGCCGCCCTGGAAATGAAAAACTGTTTTTT. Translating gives CASSRPGNEKLFF.